Below, 22 T cell receptor beta chains from the same sample are listed, as sequenced in a study of long-term antiretroviral therapy in people with HIV. The libraries were made with immunoSEQ v3.0 at survey level. The assay was immunoSEQ multiplex PCR, and TCRdb's table has in-frame clones only and misses some. The table includes about 21,000 clones, about four fifths detected once. Sequenced here: unsorted PBMCs, sampled 0.1 years before starting antiretroviral therapy. These receptors were collected from a man aged 40-49 years with HIV.

This clone is medium-sized by share. This rearrangement joins TRBV7-3 to TRBJ1-4, with D unclear. The CDR3 is 15 amino acids. Germline-derived CDR1 and CDR2 are SGHTA and FQGTGA. Trimming shortened V by 1 base and J by 0 bases, and 6 bases separated the two germline ends. CDR3 sequence: CASSLIRTTNEKLFF. The CDR3 bases are TGTGCCAGCAGCTTAATAAGAACAACTAATGAAAAACTGTTTTTT. Using reference TRBV7-3 and TRBJ1-4 for the parts outside the CDR3, the full variable domain is GAGVSQTPSNKVTEKGKYVELRCDPISGHTALYWYRQSLGQGPEFLIYFQGTGAADDSGLPNDRFFAVRPEGSVSTLKIQRTERGDSAVYLCASSLIRTTNEKLFFGSGTQLSVL.

CDR3 in amino acids: CASSQDLTSGNEQFF. CDR3 DNA: TGTGCCAGCAGCCAAGATCTAACTAGCGGCAATGAGCAGTTCTTC. This chain connects TRBV4-2 to TRBJ2-1, with 8 bases identical to TRBD2. Trimming at V came to 0 bases and at J to 6 bases, leaving 4 bases not matched to a gene. The CDR3 is 15 residues long. Germline values: CDR1 LGHNA, CDR2 YNFKEQ.

The rearrangement links TRBV6-5 to TRBJ1-2, with TRBD1 matching 10 bases. The CDR3 extends over 15 amino acids. The ends lost 2 bases at V and 3 bases at J; junction bases unmatched: 3. Germline V CDR1 and CDR2: MNHEY, SVGAGI. CDR3 sequence reads: CASSYRDRGHYGYTF. As DNA, the CDR3 is TGTGCCAGCAGTTACCGGGACAGGGGACACTATGGCTACACCTTC.

This chain uses TRBV5-1 with TRBJ2-1, with 7 bases that match TRBD1. The CDR3 extends over 14 amino acids. Trimming took 3 bases from V and 2 from J; bases not matched to a gene: 2. The germline V gene has CDR1 SGHRS and CDR2 YFSETQ. The CDR3 DNA follows: TGCGCCAGCAGCTCACAGGGGCCCTACAATGAGCAGTTCTTC. Amino acids: CASSSQGPYNEQFF.

V is TRBV10-3 and J is TRBJ2-6; D not certain. Germline CDR1 reads ENHRY; CDR2 reads SYGVKD. This CDR3 spans 14 amino acids. The V end lost 7 bases, the J end lost 0 bases, and 7 bases lay between the germline ends. The CDR3 DNA reads TGTGCCATCACTTCTCCCTCTGGGGCCAACGTCCTGACTTTC. This encodes CAITSPSGANVLTF.

The chain combines TRBV9 with TRBJ1-6, with 9 positions matching TRBD1. Trimming at V came to 1 base and at J to 10 bases, leaving 3 bases not matched to a gene. CDR1 SGDLS and CDR2 YYNGEE come from the germline V gene. The CDR3 loop spans 14 amino acids. The CDR3 DNA reads as TGTGCCAGCAGCGTACTGACAGGGGGATCACCCCTCCACTTT. It codes for CASSVLTGGSPLHF.

The chain recombines TRBV7-6 with TRBJ2-1, with 9 bases aligning to TRBD1. CDR1 and CDR2 (germline): SGHVS, FNYEAQ. The CDR3 length is 15 residues. The trim removed 1 base at V and 8 bases at J, leaving 6 bases unmatched. The CDR3 nucleotides are TGTGCCAGCAGCTTAGGGACAGGGGCATCGGATGAGCAGTTCTTC. Its translation is CASSLGTGASDEQFF.

The chain has TRBV6-5 and TRBJ2-3, with a weak D call TRBD1 (5 bases). V was shortened by 4 bases and J by 0 bases, with 14 bases between the two germline ends. This CDR3 spans 16 amino acids. Looked up from germline, CDR1 is MNHEY and CDR2 is SVGAGI. CDR3 sequence (DNA): TGTGCCAGCAGTTGGTGGCAGGGCCCTAGCACAGATACGCAGTATTTT. Protein: CASSWWQGPSTDTQYF.

The genes are TRBV6-1 and TRBJ1-6, with D perhaps matching TRBD1 (6 bases). The CDR3 sequence is 13 residues long. Per germline, CDR1 MNHNS and CDR2 SASEGT. The V end was cut by 9 bases, the J end by 7 bases, with 13 bases between. The CDR3 bases are TGTGCCAGTAACACCCAGGGGAATTCACCCCTCCACTTT. Amino acid sequence: CASNTQGNSPLHF.

This chain joins TRBV2 and TRBJ1-2, with D tentatively TRBD1 (5 bases). The CDR3 length is 13 residues. V was clipped by 6 bases and J by 4 bases, with 12 bases between them. Germline-derived CDR1 and CDR2 are SNHLY and FYNNEI. This chain's CDR3 is CASRDDSSYGYTF. In nucleotides, the CDR3 is TGTGCCAGCAGGGATGACAGCTCCTATGGCTACACCTTC.

This sequence joins TRBV19 and TRBJ1-5, with D maybe TRBD1 (5 bases). The V and J ends lost 6 bases and 5 bases respectively, with 11 bases between them. CDR3 size: 13 residues. CDR1 LNHDA and CDR2 SQIVND come from the germline V gene (reference sequence). DNA for the CDR3: TGTGCCAGTAGGGAATTGGGGGATCAGCCCCAGCATTTT. It yields the protein CASRELGDQPQHF.

The V gene is TRBV7-3, the J gene TRBJ1-1; the match to TRBD1 covers 8 bases. The ends lost 5 bases at V and 5 bases at J; junction bases unmatched: 1. The CDR3 runs 12 residues. CDR1 and CDR2 (germline): SGHTA, FQGTGA. In DNA, the CDR3 is TGTGCCAGCAGCACAGGGGGGACTGAAGCTTTCTTT. Amino acids: CASSTGGTEAFF.

The chain has TRBV7-2 and TRBJ1-1, with 8 bases lining up with TRBD1. CDR1 SGHTA and CDR2 FQGNSA come from the germline V gene. The CDR3 sequence is 15 residues long. The trim removed 1 base at V and 3 bases at J, leaving 4 bases unmatched. The CDR3 region is CASSLGQGADTEAFF. As DNA, the CDR3 is TGTGCCAGCAGCTTAGGGCAGGGGGCCGACACTGAAGCTTTCTTT.

This clone appeared a single time. The chain is built from TRBV6-5 and TRBJ2-7; TRBD1 is a possible D gene (5 bases). The CDR3 spans 14 residues. V was clipped by 5 bases and J by 0 bases, with 11 bases between them. In germline, CDR1 is MNHEY, CDR2 SVGAGI. CDR3 sequence reads: CASSPDTSSYEQYF. Written as DNA, the CDR3 is TGTGCCAGCAGTCCGGACACCAGCTCCTACGAGCAGTACTTC.

The J gene is TRBJ1-3, the V gene TRBV14; D is unclear. With 0 bases removed from V and 4 bases from J, the gap between germline ends came to 10 bases. CDR1 is SGHDN, CDR2 FVKESK, per germline. This CDR3 has 15 amino acids. The CDR3 DNA is TGTGCCAGCAGCCAAGATCCCCGTCCCGGAAACACCATATATTTT. Encoded protein: CASSQDPRPGNTIYF.

The genes are TRBV5-1 and TRBJ2-3; perhaps TRBD2 as D (7 bases). The CDR3 spans 14 residues. Trimming cost V 4 bases and J 4 bases, with 13 bases left between them. Germline-derived CDR1 and CDR2 are SGHRS and YFSETQ. DNA of the CDR3: TGCGCCAGCAGCCTCAGAGGGGGGGCAGATACGCAGTATTTT. Protein sequence: CASSLRGGADTQYF.

The rearrangement joins TRBV11-3 to TRBJ2-1; tentative D call: TRBD2 (6 bases). The CDR3 length is 12 residues. The germline V gene has CDR1 SGHNT and CDR2 YENEEA. With 3 bases removed from V and 7 bases from J, the gap between germline ends came to 7 bases. CDR3 sequence (DNA): TGTGCCAGCAGCTTTGGGACTAATGAGCAGTTCTTC. Its protein product is CASSFGTNEQFF.

The V gene is TRBV4-1, the J gene TRBJ1-6; D uncertain. Germline lookup yields CDR1 MGHRA and CDR2 YSYEKL. The V gene lost 4 bases and the J gene lost 0 bases, with 10 bases spanning the gap. The CDR3 sequence is 16 residues long. In DNA, the CDR3 is TGCGCCAGCAGCCGAGAGCCAGTCTCCTATAATTCACCCCTCCACTTT. Translated, it gives CASSREPVSYNSPLHF.

The chain joins TRBV6-6 to TRBJ2-7; D may correspond to TRBD1 or TRBD2 (5 bases each). The CDR3 covers 13 residues. Trimming removed 6 bases from V and 3 bases from J, with 12 bases in between. In germline, CDR1 is MNHNY, CDR2 SVGAGI (reference sequence). CDR3 nucleotides: TGTGCCAGCAGCCGGGACCGCTACTACGAGCAGTACTTC. Encoded protein: CASSRDRYYEQYF.

This chain connects TRBV18 to TRBJ2-7, with D uncertain. V lost 4 bases, J lost 7 bases, and 8 bases lay in between. Germline V lookup: CDR1 KGHSH, CDR2 LQKENI. CDR3 length: 11 amino acids. The CDR3 DNA reads TGTGCCAGCTCACGGGGTTGGGAGCAGTACTTC. Translating gives CASSRGWEQYF.

The chain joins TRBV7-2 to TRBJ2-3; TRBD2 is a possible D gene (7 bases). CDR3 length: 16 amino acids. Germline CDR1 and CDR2: SGHTA and FQGNSA. Deletions cut 0 bases from V and 3 bases from J, with 13 bases between. CDR3 protein: CASSLAGGPGTDTQYF. CDR3 bases: TGTGCCAGCAGCTTAGCGGGGGGGCCAGGAACAGATACGCAGTATTTT.

The CDR3 bases are TGCGCCAGCAGCTTGTCTTCGGGGTCCGGGGAGCTGTTTTTT. This encodes CASSLSSGSGELFF. V usage is TRBV5-1 and J usage is TRBJ2-2; D might be TRBD2 (5 bases). Trimming removed 1 base from V and 6 bases from J, with 10 bases in between. The CDR3 contains 14 residues. Germline lookup yields CDR1 SGHRS and CDR2 YFSETQ.